The TCR beta chain described here comes from a study of PD-1 blockade in classical Hodgkin lymphoma (dated by TCRdb to about 2020). With respect to the entire study: To define a peripheral blood immune signature of response to PD-1 blockade in classical Hodgkin lymphoma, the study combined TCR beta sequencing with CyTOF. Paper-wide results and their limitations: Newly diagnosed patients were reported to have lower baseline TCR diversity than healthy donors, and relapsed/refractory patients were reported to have lower baseline TCR diversity still. The study covered only a single clinical trial cohort, and the causes of the repertoire differences, possibly disease activity or prior therapy, were still not defined.

The germline V gene (reference sequence) provides CDR1 PRHDT and CDR2 FYEKMQ. The CDR3 covers 14 residues, taking in both the cysteine and the phenylalanine. Just the 42-base CDR3 DNA is kept, in frame starting at base 1. V loses 2 bases of germline sequence and J loses 7 bases, and the interval between the two ends is 15 bases. The Qiagen DNeasy kit was used to extract genomic DNA from unsorted PBMCs and from the negatively selected CD4+ and CD8+ fractions. Using primers that anneal to V and J segments, immunoSEQ multiplex PCR amplified the TCR beta CDR3 regions. A synthetic immune receptor repertoire was used to minimize amplification bias, and any remaining bias was removed computationally after sequencing. For the original study's pipeline: Repertoire diversity was quantified as the Shannon entropy index using custom Python scripts. Unsorted, CD4+ and CD8+ repertoires were examined separately, except in combined analyses, for which CD4+ and CD8+ sequences were merged in silico. What TCRdb holds here is the immuneACCESS table cut down to in-frame rearrangements. Part of the clones is not present; checked against another copy, under half of the missing clones reflect an unresolved V gene, and the others are unexplained. Clone size and the V and J calls come from that table; the DNA yielded D and trimming. The sample data list tens of thousands of clones, and nearly 90% of these were observed just once. Jointly, the top ten make up 0.2% to 0.3% of the sample.

This sample's time point label indicates: newly diagnosed, previously untreated cHL patient sample. Magnetic negative selection with a Miltenyi CD4+ T cell isolation kit was used to purify CD4+ T cells from thawed PBMCs. To serve as a comparison group for the relapsed/refractory trial patients, PBMCs were sequenced from patients with newly diagnosed, previously untreated classical Hodgkin lymphoma. Peripheral blood was collected in 8 mL Vacutainer Cell Preparation Tubes, from which PBMCs were isolated by centrifugation and then cryopreserved. Purified CD4+ and CD8+ fractions were prepared only for cases with an additional available PBMC sample. Magnetically labelled cells were depleted on LS columns in a quadroMACS separator, and the flow-through was collected as the purified fraction. In regard to this clone: It has no known antigen specificity. No per-base quality is available; no much larger clone lies one base away.

The receptor was derived from a human donor with classical Hodgkin lymphoma. The rearrangement combines TRBV13 with TRBJ2-7, with the D gene call left open. The sample was CD4+ T cells from blood. The CDR3 region reads CASSLLVRALEQYF. The bases read TGTGCCAGCAGCTTATTAGTAAGGGCGCTGGAGCAGTACTTC.